A single sample gave rise to the 11 T cell receptor beta chains below, sequenced in a study of T cell repertoires in cytomegalovirus infection (dated by TCRdb to about 2019). TCRdb records Illumina HiSeq 1500 as the sequencer. The public sequencing data were trimmed at Q25 with fastp and processed into clonotypes with MiXCR by TCRdb, which kept only in-frame beta chains. Every CDR3 protein is listed once, alongside the most common genes and DNA of its rows. For this sample the table gives about 98,000 distinct CDR3 sequences, of which about 15% were detected only once. The ten biggest clones cover less than 10% of the sample. The sequenced sample consisted of PBMCs. All receptors come from a human donor in good health (CMV status not recorded). Some clones in this sample may be carry-over from other donors' samples.

This clonotype was seen more than once but under ten times. This chain uses TRBV20-1 with TRBJ2-7; maybe TRBD1 (6 bases). This CDR3 has 15 residues. The V gene lost 6 bases and the J gene lost 2 bases, with 20 bases spanning the gap. Germline V gene lookup returns CDR1 DFQATT and CDR2 SNEGSKA (reference sequence). This CDR3 is CSAQDSTTGAYEQYF. The CDR3 nucleotides are TGCAGTGCCCAGGACTCCACGACAGGTGCCTACGAGCAGTACTTC.

This clonotype came up many times. One junction end disagrees with the germline gene, perhaps due to a read error. This chain uses TRBV7-7 with TRBJ2-2, with D unclear. This CDR3 contains 13 residues. Germline-derived CDR1 and CDR2 are SSHAT and FNYEAQ (reference sequence). CDR3 in amino acids: CASSFVGGGELFF. The DNA of the CDR3 is TGTGCTAGCAGCTTTGTGGGCGGCGGGGAGCTGTTTTTT.

This clonotype was seen at least ten times. The genes are TRBV12-3 or TRBV12-4 and TRBJ1-5; 10 bases map to TRBD1. The CDR3 loop spans 16 amino acids. V lost 1 base, J lost 6 bases, and 6 bases stayed unmatched. In DNA, the CDR3 is TGTGCCAGCAGTTTAGGGGGACAGGGGATGAGTCAGCCCCAGCATTTT. Translated, it gives CASSLGGQGMSQPQHF.

The chain is built from TRBV29-1 and TRBJ1-4; 11 positions match TRBD1. V gave up 7 bases and J gave up 7 bases; unmatched junction bases: 8. The CDR3 has 14 amino acids. Germline CDR1 reads SQVTM; CDR2 reads ANQGSEA. In DNA form, the CDR3 reads TGCAGCGCCCGAAGAGGGACAGGGGGTGAAAAACTGTTTTTT. This sequence encodes CSARRGTGGEKLFF.

Ten or more counts support this clonotype. V is TRBV7-2 and J is TRBJ1-1, with unresolved D. Germline V gene sequence: CDR1 SGHTA, CDR2 FQGNSA. V lost 3 bases and J 4 bases, leaving 18 bases between the germline ends. The length of the CDR3 is 16 residues. CDR3 protein: CASSFPPGVMSTEAFF. The CDR3 region has the DNA TGTGCCAGCAGCTTCCCGCCAGGCGTAATGTCCACTGAAGCTTTCTTT.

This clonotype was counted many times. The chain is built from TRBV20-1 and TRBJ2-7, with D possibly being TRBD1 (6 bases). Trimming removed 8 bases at V and 2 bases at J, with 10 bases between. This CDR3 is built from 11 residues. In germline, CDR1 is DFQATT, CDR2 SNEGSKA (reference sequence). CDR3 bases: TGCAGTCCACAGGGTACCTACGAGCAGTACTTC. It yields the protein CSPQGTYEQYF.

The sample holds many counts of this clonotype. This sequence joins TRBV7-2 and TRBJ2-5, with 7 bases fitting TRBD1. The V segment lost 0 bases and the J segment 4 bases; nucleotides outside the gene matches: 8. The CDR3 covers 16 residues. Germline-derived CDR1 and CDR2 are SGHTA and FQGNSA. In DNA form, the CDR3 reads TGTGCCAGCAGCTTAGCAGAGGGACAGATGGGAGAGACCCAGTACTTC. It yields the protein CASSLAEGQMGETQYF.

CDR3 nucleotide sequence: TGCAGCGTTGGTGCGGGGGAAGGCCAGCCCCAGCATTTT. It encodes CSVGAGEGQPQHF. V usage is TRBV29-1 and J usage is TRBJ1-5, with D tentatively TRBD1 (5 bases). V lost 4 bases and J 7 bases, leaving 14 bases between the germline ends. The CDR3 contains 13 residues. The germline V gene has CDR1 SQVTM and CDR2 ANQGSEA.

This clonotype was found many times. This chain uses TRBV2 with TRBJ2-5; D unresolved. The CDR3 totals 13 residues. Germline V CDR1 and CDR2: SNHLY, FYNNEI. Trimming pared 2 bases from V and 1 base from J, leaving 5 bases between. The DNA of the CDR3 is TGTGCCAGCAGTGAACCGTCCCAAGAGACCCAGTACTTC. Its protein product is CASSEPSQETQYF.

This clonotype was found many times. The gene calls are TRBV12-3 or TRBV12-4 and TRBJ2-3; weak D call: TRBD1 (6 bases). CDR3 length: 14 residues. Trimming pared 6 bases from V and 4 bases from J, leaving 14 bases between. The CDR3 DNA follows: TGTGCCAGCAGCCAGGGGAGAACCTCAGATACGCAGTATTTT. It encodes CASSQGRTSDTQYF.

This clonotype has at least ten counts. V and J are TRBV7-2 and TRBJ2-3; no clear D. The CDR3 totals 13 residues. V lost 4 bases, J lost 0 bases, and 5 bases lay in between. CDR1 is SGHTA and CDR2 is FQGNSA in the germline V gene. In nucleotides, the CDR3 is TGTGCCAGCAGCTGGGCTAGCACAGATACGCAGTATTTT. Translating gives CASSWASTDTQYF.